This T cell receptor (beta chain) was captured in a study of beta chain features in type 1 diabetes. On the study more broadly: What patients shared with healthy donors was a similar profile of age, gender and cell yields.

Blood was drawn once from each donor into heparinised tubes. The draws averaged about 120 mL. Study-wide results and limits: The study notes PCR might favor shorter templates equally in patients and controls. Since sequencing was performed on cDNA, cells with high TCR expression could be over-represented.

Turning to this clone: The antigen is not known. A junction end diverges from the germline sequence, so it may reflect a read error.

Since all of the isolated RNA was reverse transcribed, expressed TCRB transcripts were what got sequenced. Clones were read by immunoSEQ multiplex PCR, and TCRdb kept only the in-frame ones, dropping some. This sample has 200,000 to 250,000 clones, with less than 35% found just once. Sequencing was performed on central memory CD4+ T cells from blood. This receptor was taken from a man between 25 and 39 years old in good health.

DNA of the CDR3: TGTGCCACCCGCCTCCTTGGACAGGCGATCTTC. Translating gives CATRLLGQAIF. V gene TRBV25-1 combines with J gene TRBJ2-7; 7 nucleotides align to TRBD1. Germline lookup yields CDR1 MGHDK and CDR2 SYGVNS. The CDR3 has 11 residues.